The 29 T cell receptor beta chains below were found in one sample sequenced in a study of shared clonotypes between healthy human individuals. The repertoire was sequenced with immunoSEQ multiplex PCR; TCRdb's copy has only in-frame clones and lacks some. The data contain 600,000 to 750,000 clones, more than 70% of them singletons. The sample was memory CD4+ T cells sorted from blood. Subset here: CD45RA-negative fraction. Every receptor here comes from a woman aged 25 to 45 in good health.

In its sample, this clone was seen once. Here the CDR3 reads CASSEGLPTYEQYF. The CDR3 nucleotides are TGCGCCAGCAGTGAAGGTCTACCTACCTACGAGCAGTACTTC. The chain recombines TRBV10-2 with TRBJ2-7; D is unclear. The germline gives CDR1 WSHSY, CDR2 SAAADI. The CDR3 is 14 residues long. Trimming cost V 3 bases and J 2 bases, with 11 bases left between them.

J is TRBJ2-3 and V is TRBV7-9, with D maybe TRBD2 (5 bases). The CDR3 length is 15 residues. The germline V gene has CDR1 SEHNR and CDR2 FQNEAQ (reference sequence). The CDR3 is CASAPAVAYTDTQYF. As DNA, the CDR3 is TGTGCTAGCGCTCCGGCAGTAGCCTACACAGATACGCAGTATTTT.

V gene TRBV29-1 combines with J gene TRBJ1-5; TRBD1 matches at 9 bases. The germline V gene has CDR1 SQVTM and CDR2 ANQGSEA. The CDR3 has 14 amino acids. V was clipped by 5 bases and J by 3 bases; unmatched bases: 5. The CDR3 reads CSVKWTGDNQPQHF. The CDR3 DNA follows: TGCAGCGTTAAATGGACAGGGGACAATCAGCCCCAGCATTTT. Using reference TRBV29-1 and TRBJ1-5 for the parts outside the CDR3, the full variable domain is SAVISQKPSRDICQRGTSLTIQCQVDSQVTMMFWYRQQPGQSLTLIATANQGSEATYESGFVIDKFPISRPNLTFSTLTVSNMSPEDSSIYLCSVKWTGDNQPQHFGDGTRLSIL.

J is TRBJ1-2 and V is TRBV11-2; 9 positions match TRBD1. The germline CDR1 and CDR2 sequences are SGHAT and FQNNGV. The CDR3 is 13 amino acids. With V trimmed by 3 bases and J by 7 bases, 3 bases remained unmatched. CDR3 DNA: TGTGCCAGCAGCTTTCGGGACAGGGTTGGCTACACCTTC. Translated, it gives CASSFRDRVGYTF.

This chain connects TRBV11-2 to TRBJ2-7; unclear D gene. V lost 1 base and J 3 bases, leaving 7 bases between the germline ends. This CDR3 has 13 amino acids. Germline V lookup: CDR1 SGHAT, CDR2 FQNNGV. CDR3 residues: CASSLAGIYEQYF. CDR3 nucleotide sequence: TGTGCCAGCAGCTTAGCTGGGATCTACGAGCAGTACTTC.

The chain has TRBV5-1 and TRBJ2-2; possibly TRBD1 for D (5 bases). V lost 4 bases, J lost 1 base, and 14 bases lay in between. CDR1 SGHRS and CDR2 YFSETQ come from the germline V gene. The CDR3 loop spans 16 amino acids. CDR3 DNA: TGCGCCAGCAGCCCCAGAGCGACAGAGAACACCGGGGAGCTGTTTTTT. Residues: CASSPRATENTGELFF.

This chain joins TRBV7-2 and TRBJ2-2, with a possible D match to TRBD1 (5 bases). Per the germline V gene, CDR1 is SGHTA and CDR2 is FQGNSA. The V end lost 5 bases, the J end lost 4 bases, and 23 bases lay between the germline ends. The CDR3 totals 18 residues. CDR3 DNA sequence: TGTGCCAGCAGCCAACAACGAGTAGGGGATGATAGCACCGGGGAGCTGTTTTTT. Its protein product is CASSQQRVGDDSTGELFF.

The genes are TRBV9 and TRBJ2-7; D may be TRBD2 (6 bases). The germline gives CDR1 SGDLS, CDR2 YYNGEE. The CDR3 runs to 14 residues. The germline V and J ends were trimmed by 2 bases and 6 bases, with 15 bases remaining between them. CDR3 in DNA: TGTGCCAGCAGCGTCTCTAGCGAATCTTCCGAGCAGTACTTC. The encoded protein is CASSVSSESSEQYF. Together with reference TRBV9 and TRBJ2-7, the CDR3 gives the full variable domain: DSGVTQTPKHLITATGQRVTLRCSPRSGDLSVYWYQQSLDQGLQFLIQYYNGEERAKGNILERFSAQQFPDLHSELNLSSLELGDSALYFCASSVSSESSEQYFGPGTRLTVT.

CDR3 nucleotides: TGCGCCAGCAGCTTGTTCCCTGCCGGTGAAGCTTTCTTT. Amino acids: CASSLFPAGEAFF. The chain has TRBV5-1 and TRBJ1-1; no reliable D call. The V gene's germline CDR1 is SGHRS and CDR2 YFSETQ. CDR3 length equals 13 residues. The V and J ends lost 1 base and 7 bases respectively, with 11 bases between them.

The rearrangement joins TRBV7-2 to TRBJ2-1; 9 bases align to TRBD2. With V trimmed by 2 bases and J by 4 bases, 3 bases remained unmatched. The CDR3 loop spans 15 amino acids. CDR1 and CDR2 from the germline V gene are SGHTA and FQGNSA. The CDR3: CASSLSSGIYNEQFF. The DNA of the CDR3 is TGTGCCAGCAGCTTATCTAGCGGGATTTACAATGAGCAGTTCTTC.

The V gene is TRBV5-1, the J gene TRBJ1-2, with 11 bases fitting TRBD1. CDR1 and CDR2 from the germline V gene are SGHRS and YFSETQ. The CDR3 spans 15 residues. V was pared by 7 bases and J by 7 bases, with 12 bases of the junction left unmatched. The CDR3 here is CASGFPGQGVRGYTF. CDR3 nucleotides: TGCGCCAGCGGATTTCCGGGACAGGGGGTCCGTGGCTACACCTTC. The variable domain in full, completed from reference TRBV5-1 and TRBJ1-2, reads KAGVTQTPRYLIKTRGQQVTLSCSPISGHRSVSWYQQTPGQGLQFLFEYFSETQRNKGNFPGRFSGRQFSNSRSEMNVSTLELGDSALYLCASGFPGQGVRGYTFGSGTRLTVV.

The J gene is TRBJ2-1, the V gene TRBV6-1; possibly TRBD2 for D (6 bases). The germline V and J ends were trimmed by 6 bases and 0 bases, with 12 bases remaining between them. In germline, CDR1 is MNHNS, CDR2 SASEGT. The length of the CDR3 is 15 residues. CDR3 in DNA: TGTGCCAGCAGACCAGCGGGTAGCTCCTACAATGAGCAGTTCTTC. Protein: CASRPAGSSYNEQFF.

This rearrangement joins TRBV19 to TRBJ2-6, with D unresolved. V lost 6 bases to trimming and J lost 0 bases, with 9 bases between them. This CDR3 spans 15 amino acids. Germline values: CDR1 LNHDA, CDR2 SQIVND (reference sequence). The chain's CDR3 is CASRQHDSGANVLTF. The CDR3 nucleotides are TGTGCCAGTAGGCAGCACGACTCTGGGGCCAACGTCCTGACTTTC.

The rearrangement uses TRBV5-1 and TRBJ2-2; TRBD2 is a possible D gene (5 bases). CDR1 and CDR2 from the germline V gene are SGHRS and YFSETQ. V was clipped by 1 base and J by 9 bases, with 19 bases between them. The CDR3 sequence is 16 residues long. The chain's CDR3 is CASSLNREPQTRELFF. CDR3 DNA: TGCGCCAGCAGCTTGAATAGGGAGCCCCAAACCCGGGAGCTGTTTTTT.

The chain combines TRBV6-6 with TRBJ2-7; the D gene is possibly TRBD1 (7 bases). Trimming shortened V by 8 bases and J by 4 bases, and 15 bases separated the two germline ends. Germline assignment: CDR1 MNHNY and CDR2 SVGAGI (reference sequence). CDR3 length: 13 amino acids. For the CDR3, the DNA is TGTGCCAGCGGACGGCAGGGGGGTTACGAGCAGTACTTC. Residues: CASGRQGGYEQYF.

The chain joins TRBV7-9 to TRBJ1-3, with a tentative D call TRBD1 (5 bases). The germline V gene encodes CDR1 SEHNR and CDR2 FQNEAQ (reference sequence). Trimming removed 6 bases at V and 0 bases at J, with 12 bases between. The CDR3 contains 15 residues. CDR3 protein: CASSQGTDSGNTIYF. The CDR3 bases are TGTGCCAGCAGTCAAGGGACGGACTCTGGAAACACCATATATTTT.

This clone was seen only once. CDR3 protein: CASSFSPDTEAFF. The CDR3 DNA follows: TGCGCCAGCAGCTTTTCGCCTGACACTGAAGCTTTCTTT. The chain carries TRBV5-1 and TRBJ1-1; no clear D gene. The germline V gene has CDR1 SGHRS and CDR2 YFSETQ. This CDR3 contains 13 residues. Trimming shortened V by 2 bases and J by 3 bases, and 8 bases separated the two germline ends.

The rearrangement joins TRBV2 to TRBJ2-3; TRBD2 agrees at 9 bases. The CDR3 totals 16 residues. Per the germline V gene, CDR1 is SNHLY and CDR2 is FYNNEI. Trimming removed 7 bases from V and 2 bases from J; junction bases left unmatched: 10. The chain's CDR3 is CASTPTLAGFTDTQYF. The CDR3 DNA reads TGTGCCAGCACCCCGACCCTAGCGGGGTTCACAGATACGCAGTATTTT.

The DNA for the CDR3 is TGCGCCAGCAGCCAACCCGGGACAGGTGCCTACGTCATTCAGTACTTC. Residues: CASSQPGTGAYVIQYF. The chain recombines TRBV4-1 with TRBJ2-4; 8 nucleotides line up with TRBD1. Germline V CDR1 and CDR2: MGHRA, YSYEKL. V shed 2 bases and J 9 bases; nucleotides not matched to a gene: 12. This CDR3 comprises 16 residues.

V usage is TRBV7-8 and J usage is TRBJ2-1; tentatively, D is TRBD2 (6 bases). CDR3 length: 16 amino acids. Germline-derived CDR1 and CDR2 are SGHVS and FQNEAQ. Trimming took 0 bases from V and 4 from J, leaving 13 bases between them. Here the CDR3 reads CASSLARLDNYNEQFF. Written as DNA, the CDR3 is TGTGCCAGCAGCTTAGCCAGACTAGACAATTACAATGAGCAGTTCTTC. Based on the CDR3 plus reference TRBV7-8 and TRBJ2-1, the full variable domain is GAGVSQSPRYKVAKRGQDVALRCDPISGHVSLFWYQQALGQGPEFLTYFQNEAQLDKSGLPSDRFFAERPEGSVSTLKIQRTQQEDSAVYLCASSLARLDNYNEQFFGPGTRLTVL.

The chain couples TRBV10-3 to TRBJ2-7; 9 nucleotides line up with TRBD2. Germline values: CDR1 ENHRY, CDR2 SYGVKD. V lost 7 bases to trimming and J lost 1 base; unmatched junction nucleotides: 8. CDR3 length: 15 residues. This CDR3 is CAITSGGRDSYEQYF. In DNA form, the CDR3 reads TGTGCCATCACGAGTGGCGGGAGGGATTCCTACGAGCAGTACTTC.

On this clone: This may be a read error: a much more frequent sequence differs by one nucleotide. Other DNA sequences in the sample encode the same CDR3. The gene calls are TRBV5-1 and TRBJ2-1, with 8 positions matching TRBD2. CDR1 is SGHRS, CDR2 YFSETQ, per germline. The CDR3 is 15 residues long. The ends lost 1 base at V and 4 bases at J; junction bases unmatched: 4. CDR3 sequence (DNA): TGCGCCAGCAGCTTGTCCAGCGGGAGTTACAATGAGCAGTTCTTC. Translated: CASSLSSGSYNEQFF.

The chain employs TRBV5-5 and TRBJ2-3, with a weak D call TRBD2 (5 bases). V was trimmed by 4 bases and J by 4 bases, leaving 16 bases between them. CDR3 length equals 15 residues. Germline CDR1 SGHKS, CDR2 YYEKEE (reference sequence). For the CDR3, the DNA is TGTGCCAGCAGCCCAGAAGGAGGCAGCCCAGATACGCAGTATTTT. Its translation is CASSPEGGSPDTQYF.

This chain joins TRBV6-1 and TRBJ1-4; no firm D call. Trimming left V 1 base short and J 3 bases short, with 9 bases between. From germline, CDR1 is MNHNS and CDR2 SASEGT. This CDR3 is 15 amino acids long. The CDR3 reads CASSEDPWANEKLFF. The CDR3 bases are TGTGCCAGCAGTGAAGACCCCTGGGCTAATGAAAAACTGTTTTTT.

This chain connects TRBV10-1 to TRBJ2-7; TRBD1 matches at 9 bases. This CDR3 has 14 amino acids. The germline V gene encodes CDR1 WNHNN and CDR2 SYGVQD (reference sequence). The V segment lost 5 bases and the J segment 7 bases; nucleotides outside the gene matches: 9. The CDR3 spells CASSLGQGRGEQYF. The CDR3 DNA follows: TGCGCCAGCAGTCTCGGACAGGGGCGTGGGGAGCAGTACTTC.

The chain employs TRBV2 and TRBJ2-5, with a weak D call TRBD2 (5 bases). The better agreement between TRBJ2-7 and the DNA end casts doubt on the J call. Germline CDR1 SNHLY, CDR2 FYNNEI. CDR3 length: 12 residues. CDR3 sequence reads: CASNDRGYEQYF. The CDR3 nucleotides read TGTGCCAGCAACGATCGGGGCTACGAGCAGTACTTC.

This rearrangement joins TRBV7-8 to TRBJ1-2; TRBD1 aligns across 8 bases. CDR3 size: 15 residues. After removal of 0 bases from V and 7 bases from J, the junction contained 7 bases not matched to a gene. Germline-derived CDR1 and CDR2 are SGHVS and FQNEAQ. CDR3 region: CASSLAPGGPSGYTF. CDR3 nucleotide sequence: TGTGCCAGCAGCTTAGCGCCAGGGGGCCCCTCTGGCTACACCTTC.

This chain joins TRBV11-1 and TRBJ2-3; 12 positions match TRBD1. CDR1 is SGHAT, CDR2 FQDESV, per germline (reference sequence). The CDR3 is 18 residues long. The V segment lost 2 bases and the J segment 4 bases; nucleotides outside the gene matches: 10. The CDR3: CASSLTFSGQGAADTQYF. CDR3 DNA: TGTGCCAGCAGCTTAACGTTTTCGGGACAGGGGGCCGCAGATACGCAGTATTTT.

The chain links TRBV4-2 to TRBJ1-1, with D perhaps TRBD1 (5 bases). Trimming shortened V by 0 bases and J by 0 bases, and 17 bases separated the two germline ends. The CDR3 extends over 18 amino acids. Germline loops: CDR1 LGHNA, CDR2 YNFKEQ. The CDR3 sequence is CASSQDRRARIMNTEAFF. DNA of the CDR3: TGTGCCAGCAGCCAAGACCGCAGGGCCCGAATCATGAACACTGAAGCTTTCTTT.